This is a list of T cell receptor beta chains from one sample in a study of blood T cells in healthy people across ages. A single record per CDR3 protein comes from TCRdb applying MiXCR to the 5' RACE reads. The sample lists a few hundred thousand distinct CDR3 sequences, around 27% occurring once. These data were also filed under a second study, of T cells of mothers and their children.

Sequenced input: blood. These receptors were collected from a boy between 2 and 10 years old in good health. CDR3s include the opening cysteine and the closing phenylalanine or tryptophan. Each record gives: J gene, V gene, clone size, D gene, CDR3 DNA, CDR3 protein. D genes are given only for firm matches. Some rows have no size entry. The others give once, few or many, or a class for an expanded clone.

TRBJ2-6,TRBV3-1,many,TRBD2,TGTGCCAGCAGCCAAGGGGGGGGCTCTGGGGCCAACGTCCTGACTTTC,CASSQGGGSGANVLTF
TRBJ2-1,TRBV20-1,-,-,TGCAGTGCTAGCCCCTACAATGAGCAGTTCTTC,CSASPYNEQFF
TRBJ1-2,TRBV27,few,-,TGTGCCAGCAGACGGGCAAGCATAAACTATGGCTACACCTTC,CASRRASINYGYTF
TRBJ2-5,TRBV27,-,TRBD1,TGTGCCAGCAGTTTATCGGGGACAGGGGAGACCCAGTACTTC,CASSLSGTGETQYF
TRBJ1-1,TRBV7-6,few,-,TGTGCCAGCAGCTCCCAAAACACTGAAGCTTTCTTT,CASSSQNTEAFF
TRBJ1-5,TRBV6-5,-,-,TGTGCCAGCAGTTGGGACGGCTATCAGCCCCAGCATTTT,CASSWDGYQPQHF
TRBJ2-2,TRBV6-6,-,-,TGTGCCAGCAGTTCAAGCGAGAACACCGGGGAGCTGTTTTTT,CASSSSENTGELFF
TRBJ1-2,TRBV10-3,-,-,TGTGCCATCAGCCAGGGCACTGAAAACTATGGCTACACCTTC,CAISQGTENYGYTF
TRBJ1-1,TRBV6-5,-,TRBD1,TGTGCCAGCAGCCTTGGACAGGCGGTACCTGTTTTCTTT,CASSLGQAVPVFF
TRBJ2-7,TRBV5-1,-,TRBD2,TGCGCCAGCAGCTTGCCAGCGGGAGGGGCCGAGCAGTACTTC,CASSLPAGGAEQYF
TRBJ2-3,TRBV3-1,-,TRBD2,TGTGCCAGCAGCCAACTAGCGGGGGGGCAAGATACGCAGTATTTT,CASSQLAGGQDTQYF
TRBJ1-2,TRBV7-8,few,-,TGTGCCAGCAGCTCCTGGTCGGGGGTGAACTATGGCTACACCTTC,CASSSWSGVNYGYTF
TRBJ2-5,TRBV7-8,-,TRBD2,TGTGCCAGCAGCTTAGTTGGGACTAGCTGGGAGACCCAGTACTTC,CASSLVGTSWETQYF
TRBJ2-2,TRBV19,-,-,TGTGCCGTACGCGGGGCCGGGGAGCTGTTTTTT,CAVRGAGELFF
TRBJ2-5,TRBV6-1,few,TRBD2,TGTGCCAGCAGCCGCGGACTAGCGGGGACCCAAGAGACCCAGTACTTC,CASSRGLAGTQETQYF
TRBJ2-5,TRBV15,few,-,TGTGCCACCAGCAGAGAAAGCCCCTCCCAGACCCAGTACTTC,CATSRESPSQTQYF
TRBJ2-7,TRBV12-3/TRBV12-4,many,TRBD2,TGTGCCAGCCGACTAGCGGGGAGCTACGAGCAGTACTTC,CASRLAGSYEQYF
TRBJ2-5,TRBV25-1,-,-,TGTGCCAGCGAAGACTGGGGGGCGTTGGAGACCCAGTACTTC,CASEDWGALETQYF
TRBJ2-2,TRBV7-9,-,-,TGTGCCAGCAGCTTATCCGACGCCGGGGAGCTGTTTTTT,CASSLSDAGELFF
TRBJ1-2,TRBV7-2,few,-,TGTGCCAGCAGCTTAGGGGGGGGCGATTTTGGCTATGGCTACACCTTC,CASSLGGGDFGYGYTF
TRBJ1-1,TRBV19,few,TRBD1,TGTGCCAGTAGTATAGGACAGGGGAAGACTGAAGCTTTCTTT,CASSIGQGKTEAFF
TRBJ1-6,TRBV5-1,few,-,TGCGCCAGCAGCTTTGTCGGGACTACGGCCGGTAATTCACCCCTCCACTTT,CASSFVGTTAGNSPLHF
TRBJ2-3,TRBV29-1,-,-,TGCAGCGTTGAGGTTTATACGCAGTATTTT,CSVEVYTQYF
TRBJ2-1,TRBV7-4,-,TRBD2,TGTGCCAGCAGCTTAGTCGGCGAATGTAGGACTAGCGGGAGGAGGTATGTCGGAAATGAGCAGTTCTTC,CASSLVGECRTSGRRYVGNEQFF
TRBJ1-2,TRBV2,few,TRBD1,TGTGCCAGCACTTCCGGGACAGCCTATGGCTACACCTTC,CASTSGTAYGYTF